A selection of T cell receptor beta chains follows, all from one sample in a study of blood T cell repertoires in COVID-19. Measured with immunoSEQ multiplex PCR; TCRdb has only the in-frame clones, and not every one. The sample consists of approximately 180,000 clones, roughly 89% of them appearing once. Sequenced: peripheral blood. All receptors derive from a woman in her seventies with COVID-19, enrolled during active disease. The conserved cysteine and the conserved F or W are not part of the CDR3 here. Each record gives: V gene, D gene, J gene, CDR3 protein. A D gene is named only where the DNA matches it firmly.

V gene: TRBV29-1; D gene: TRBD1; J gene: TRBJ2-6; CDR3 protein: SVGQGAAGANVLT
V gene: TRBV28; D gene: -; J gene: TRBJ1-5; CDR3 protein: ASSLAQGGQPQH
V gene: TRBV20-1; D gene: TRBD2; J gene: TRBJ2-3; CDR3 protein: SASGGYTQY
V gene: TRBV5-1; D gene: -; J gene: TRBJ1-6; CDR3 protein: ASSLGGPGANNSPLH
V gene: TRBV19; D gene: TRBD2; J gene: TRBJ2-4; CDR3 protein: ASSILQAGKNIQY
V gene: TRBV4-2; D gene: TRBD1; J gene: TRBJ1-5; CDR3 protein: ASSQEETGGDQPQH
V gene: TRBV18; D gene: TRBD1; J gene: TRBJ1-1; CDR3 protein: ASSRGTGNTEAF
V gene: TRBV7-8; D gene: -; J gene: TRBJ1-5; CDR3 protein: ASSLVVEDFQH
V gene: TRBV10-3; D gene: TRBD2; J gene: TRBJ2-7; CDR3 protein: AISEPGLAGEGEQY
V gene: TRBV9; D gene: -; J gene: TRBJ2-3; CDR3 protein: ASSVGGRGTDTQY